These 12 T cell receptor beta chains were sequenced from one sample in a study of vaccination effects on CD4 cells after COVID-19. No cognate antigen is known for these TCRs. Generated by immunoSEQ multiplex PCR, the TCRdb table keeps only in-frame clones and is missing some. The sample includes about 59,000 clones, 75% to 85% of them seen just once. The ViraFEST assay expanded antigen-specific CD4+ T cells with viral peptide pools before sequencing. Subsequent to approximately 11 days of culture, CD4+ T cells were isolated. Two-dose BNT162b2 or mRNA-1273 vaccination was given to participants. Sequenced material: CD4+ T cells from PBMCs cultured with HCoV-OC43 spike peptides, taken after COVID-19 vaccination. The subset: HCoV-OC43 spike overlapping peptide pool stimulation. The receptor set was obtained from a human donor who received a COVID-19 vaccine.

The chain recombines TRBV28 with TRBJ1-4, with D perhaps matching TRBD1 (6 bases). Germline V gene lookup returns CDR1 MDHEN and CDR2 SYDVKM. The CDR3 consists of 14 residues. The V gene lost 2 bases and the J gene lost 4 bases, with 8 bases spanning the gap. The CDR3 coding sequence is TGTGCCAGCAGTTTAAGGGGGTTTAATGAAAAACTGTTTTTT. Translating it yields CASSLRGFNEKLFF.

The chain's CDR3 is CASRDRTGGQSPLHF. DNA for the CDR3: TGTGCCAGCAGGGATAGGACAGGGGGACAATCACCCCTCCACTTT. This rearrangement joins TRBV2 to TRBJ1-6; TRBD1 matches 10 bases. Germline V gene data show CDR1 as SNHLY and CDR2 as FYNNEI. Unmatched junction bases numbered 9, after V lost 6 bases and J lost 10 bases. CDR3 length equals 15 residues.

For the CDR3, the DNA is TGCGCCAGCAGCCCCGGACAGGGGGCGTACAATGAGCAGTTCTTC. Its protein is CASSPGQGAYNEQFF. The chain joins TRBV5-1 to TRBJ2-1, with TRBD1 matching 11 bases. With V trimmed by 4 bases and J by 4 bases, 4 bases remained unmatched. CDR1 is SGHRS and CDR2 is YFSETQ in the germline V gene. The CDR3 covers 15 residues.

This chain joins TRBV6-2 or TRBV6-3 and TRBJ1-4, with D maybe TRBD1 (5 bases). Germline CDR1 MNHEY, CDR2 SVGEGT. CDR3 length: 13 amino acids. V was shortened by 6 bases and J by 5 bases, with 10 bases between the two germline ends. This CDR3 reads CASSRDWNEKLFF. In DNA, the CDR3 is TGTGCCAGCAGCCGGGACTGGAATGAAAAACTGTTTTTT.

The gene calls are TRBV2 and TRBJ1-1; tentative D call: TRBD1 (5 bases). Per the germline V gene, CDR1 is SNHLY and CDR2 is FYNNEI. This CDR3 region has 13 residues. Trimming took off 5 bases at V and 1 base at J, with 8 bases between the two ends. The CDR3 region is CASSQTGNTEAFF. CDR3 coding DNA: TGTGCCAGCAGTCAAACAGGGAACACTGAAGCTTTCTTT.

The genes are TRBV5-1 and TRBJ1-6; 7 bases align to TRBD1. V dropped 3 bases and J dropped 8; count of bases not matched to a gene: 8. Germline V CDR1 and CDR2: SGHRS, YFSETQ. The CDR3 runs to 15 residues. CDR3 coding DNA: TGCGCCAGCAGCTCGTGGACAGGAGTGGATTCACCCCTCCACTTT. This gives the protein CASSSWTGVDSPLHF. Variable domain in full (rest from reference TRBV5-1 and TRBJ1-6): KAGVTQTPRYLIKTRGQQVTLSCSPISGHRSVSWYQQTPGQGLQFLFEYFSETQRNKGNFPGRFSGRQFSNSRSEMNVSTLELGDSALYLCASSSWTGVDSPLHFGNGTRLTVT.

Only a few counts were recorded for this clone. The CDR3 sequence: CASSLPGVLDYGYTF. The CDR3, as DNA: TGTGCCAGCAGCTTGCCGGGGGTTTTGGACTATGGCTACACCTTC. The chain is built from TRBV7-9 and TRBJ1-2, with a possible D match to TRBD1 (5 bases). V lost 3 bases and J lost 3, with 14 bases in between. The CDR3 loop spans 15 amino acids. CDR1 SEHNR and CDR2 FQNEAQ come from the germline V gene (reference sequence).

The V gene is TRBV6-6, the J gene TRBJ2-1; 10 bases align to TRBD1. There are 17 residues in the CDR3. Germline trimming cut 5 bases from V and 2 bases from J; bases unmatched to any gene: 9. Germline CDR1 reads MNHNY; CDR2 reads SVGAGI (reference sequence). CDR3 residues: CASSRGGTGVTYNEQFF. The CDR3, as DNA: TGTGCCAGCAGTCGAGGGGGGACAGGGGTAACCTACAATGAGCAGTTCTTC.

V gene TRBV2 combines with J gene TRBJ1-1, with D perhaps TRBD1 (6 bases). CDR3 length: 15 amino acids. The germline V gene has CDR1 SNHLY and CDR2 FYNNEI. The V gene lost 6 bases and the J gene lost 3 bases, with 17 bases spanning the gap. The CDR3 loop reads CASSPRTGADTEAFF. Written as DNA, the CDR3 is TGTGCCAGCAGCCCTAGGACGGGGGCCGACACTGAAGCTTTCTTT.

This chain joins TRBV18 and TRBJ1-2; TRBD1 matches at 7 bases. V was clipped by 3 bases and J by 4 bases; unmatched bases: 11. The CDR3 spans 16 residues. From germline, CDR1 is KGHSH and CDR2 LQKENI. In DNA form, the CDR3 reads TGTGCCAGCTCACCGGAAGGGGGCGGAAGTAGCTATGGCTACACCTTC. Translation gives CASSPEGGGSSYGYTF. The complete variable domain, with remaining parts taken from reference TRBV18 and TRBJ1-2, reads NAGVMQNPRHLVRRRGQEARLRCSPMKGHSHVYWYRQLPEEGLKFMVYLQKENIIDESGMPKERFSAEFPKEGPSILRIQQVVRGDSAAYFCASSPEGGGSSYGYTFGSGTRLTVV.

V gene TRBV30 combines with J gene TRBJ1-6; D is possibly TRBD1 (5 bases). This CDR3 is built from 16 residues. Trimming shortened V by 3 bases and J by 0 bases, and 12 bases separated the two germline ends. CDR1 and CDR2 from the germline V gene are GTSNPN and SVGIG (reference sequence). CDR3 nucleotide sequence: TGTGCCTGGAGCGGATACAGGAGCTCCTATAATTCACCCCTCCACTTT. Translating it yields CAWSGYRSSYNSPLHF.

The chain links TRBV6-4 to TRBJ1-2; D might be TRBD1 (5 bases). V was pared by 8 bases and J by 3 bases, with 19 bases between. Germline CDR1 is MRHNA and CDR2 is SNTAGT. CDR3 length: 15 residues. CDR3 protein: CASAPGQGGDYGYTF. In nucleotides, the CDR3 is TGTGCCAGCGCCCCCGGTCAGGGCGGGGACTATGGCTACACCTTC.